The source of this T cell receptor beta chain is a study of T cell repertoires in cytomegalovirus infection. Study summary: CMV infection plus the matching HLA type was flagged by public TCR beta signatures.

About this clonotype itself: Its antigen is not identified.

Each CDR3 protein is one row after TCRdb ran MiXCR on the reads. The profile shows roughly 600,000 distinct CDR3 sequences, 24% of them singletons. Study conclusions and caveats: Cumulative public TCR beta family frequency identified CMV carriers with the relevant HLA. Dominant in the ex vivo response were TCR beta clonotypes restricted by HLA-C and specific for CMV.

This CDR3 is built from 15 residues. After removal of 3 bases from V and 2 bases from J, the junction contained 6 bases not matched to a gene. In germline, CDR1 is MNHEY, CDR2 SMNVEV (reference sequence). This TCR came from a human donor in good health (CMV status not recorded). Some clones in this sample may be carry-over from other donors' samples. This chain uses TRBV27 with TRBJ1-1; 7 bases match TRBD1. Input material: CD8+ T cells from PBMCs. The chain's CDR3 is CASSFIDRVNTEAFF. CDR3 nucleotide sequence: TGTGCCAGCAGTTTTATCGACAGGGTAAACACTGAAGCTTTCTTT.